The next 27 T cell receptor beta chains were all read from a single sample in a study of T cells in women clearing cervical HPV infection. The protocol was immunoSEQ multiplex PCR, while the TCRdb copy is restricted to in-frame clones and leaves out a portion. The specimen's table records 21,000 or so clones. What was sequenced was blood buffy coat. Every receptor here comes from a woman aged 18 to 75 with a cervical HPV16 infection that either progressed to CIN3+ or cleared (not recorded which).

As for this clone: The observed sequence ends 3 residues before the CDR3 terminus, with the missing tail filled in from the germline J gene. This chain joins TRBV19 and TRBJ1-2; D call uncertain. This CDR3 has 12 amino acids. Looked up from germline, CDR1 is LNHDA and CDR2 is SQIVND (reference sequence). CDR3 DNA, as far as it was read: TGTGCCAGTAGGCAAAACACAGATACC. It translates to CASRQNTDT. The entire CDR3 protein reads CASRQNTDTYTF.

Details on this clone: The read ends 3 residues before the CDR3 terminus; that terminus is restored from the germline J gene. This chain links TRBV20-1 with TRBJ2-1; 10 bases fit TRBD1. The CDR3 has 14 amino acids. With V trimmed by 2 bases and J by 5 bases, 3 bases remained unmatched. Germline V gives CDR1 DFQATT, CDR2 SNEGSKA (reference sequence). CDR3 bases read: TGCAGTGCTAGATGGGACAGGGGACACAATGAG. Amino acid sequence: CSARWDRGHNE. In full, the CDR3 is CSARWDRGHNEQFF.

About this clone: The read comes to an end 3 residues before the CDR3 does, leaving the germline J gene to fill in the end. This rearrangement joins TRBV18 to TRBJ2-3; 8 bases agree with TRBD1. The germline V gene encodes CDR1 KGHSH and CDR2 LQKENI. CDR3 length equals 15 residues. CDR3: CASSPDRGRSQPQYF. Partial CDR3 DNA: TGTGCCAGCTCACCCGACAGGGGTAGGAGTCAGCCG. The variable domain in full, completed from reference TRBV18 and TRBJ2-3, reads NAGVMQNPRHLVRRRGQEARLRCSPMKGHSHVYWYRQLPEEGLKFMVYLQKENIIDESGMPKERFSAEFPKEGPSILRIQQVVRGDSAAYFCASSPDRGRSQPQYFGPGTRLTVL.

As regards this clone: The read ends 3 residues before the CDR3 terminus; that terminus is restored from the germline J gene. The chain joins TRBV19 to TRBJ1-2; D unresolved. Germline V gene lookup returns CDR1 LNHDA and CDR2 SQIVND (reference sequence). This CDR3 has 12 residues. The chain's CDR3 is CASSIGQFGYTF. The CDR3 bases that were read are TGTGCCAGTAGTATTGGGCAGTTCGGC.

About this clone itself: From the germline J gene comes the end of the CDR3, since the read stops 3 residues before it. The chain recombines TRBV13 with TRBJ1-3; TRBD1 matches 9 bases. CDR3 length: 16 amino acids. Germline V CDR1 and CDR2: PRHDT, FYEKMQ (reference sequence). V dropped 5 bases and J dropped 6; count of bases not matched to a gene: 11. The CDR3 is CASSRTRDRVENTIYF. The part of the CDR3 DNA that was read is TGTGCCAGCAGCCGCACCCGGGACAGGGTCGAAAACACC.

Of note for this clone: From the germline J gene comes the end of the CDR3, since the read stops 3 residues before it. The gene calls are TRBV7-7 and TRBJ2-3, with TRBD1 matching 9 bases. Germline V lookup: CDR1 SSHAT, CDR2 FNYEAQ (reference sequence). The CDR3 is 16 residues long. CDR3 region: CASSLTGTGFQETQYF. The part of the CDR3 DNA that was read is TGTGCCAGCAGCTTAACCGGGACAGGGTTTCAAGAGACG.

A remark on this clone: The read terminates 3 residues ahead of where the CDR3 ends, so the germline J gene completes it. The V call is TRBV19, the J call TRBJ1-2; 7 nucleotides align to TRBD1. Germline V gene sequence: CDR1 LNHDA, CDR2 SQIVND (reference sequence). The CDR3 has 15 amino acids. The CDR3 bases that were read are TGTGCCAGTGCTGACAGGGCCACTAGCACAGATACC. This encodes CASADRATSTDT. The whole CDR3 protein is CASADRATSTDTYTF.

For this clone: The read halts 3 residues ahead of the CDR3 end, with the missing end drawn from the germline J gene. V usage is TRBV5-1 and J usage is TRBJ2-4; TRBD1 aligns across 10 bases. From germline, CDR1 is SGHRS and CDR2 YFSETQ. This CDR3 region has 15 residues. The chain's CDR3 is CASSTPGQGKETQYF. The CDR3 DNA, read in part, is TGCGCCAGCAGTACTCCGGGACAGGGGAAAGAGACT.

For this clone: The read comes to an end 3 residues before the CDR3 does, leaving the germline J gene to fill in the end. The rearrangement joins TRBV20-1 to TRBJ1-6, with D uncertain. Trimming cost V 6 bases and J 0 bases, with 18 bases left between them. CDR1 and CDR2 (germline): DFQATT, SNEGSKA (reference sequence). The CDR3 has 17 amino acids. The part of the CDR3 DNA that was read is TGCAGTGCCCCGACACGGATTACGAGCTCCTATAATTCACCC. Its protein is CSAPTRITSSYNSP. The complete CDR3 sequence is CSAPTRITSSYNSPLHF.

In regard to this clone: The read ends 3 residues early relative to the CDR3; the germline J gene fills the gap. The chain combines TRBV19 with TRBJ1-2, with 8 positions matching TRBD1. CDR1 and CDR2 (germline): LNHDA, SQIVND (reference sequence). The CDR3 spans 14 residues. The CDR3 loop is CASSRQGASNEYTF. The covered CDR3 bases are TGTGCCAGTAGTCGGCAGGGGGCATCTAATGAG.

Remarks on this clone: The read is 3 residues too short to cover the CDR3 end, so that end is filled in from the germline J gene. The chain recombines TRBV14 with TRBJ2-3; 12 bases are a match to TRBD2. The CDR3 has 16 residues. Germline loops: CDR1 SGHDN, CDR2 FVKESK. The chain's CDR3 is CASSPTSGGYQETQYF. Incomplete CDR3 DNA: TGTGCCAGCAGTCCGACTAGCGGGGGCTACCAAGAGACG.

Notes on this clone: The read halts 3 residues ahead of the CDR3 end, with the missing end drawn from the germline J gene. The rearrangement uses TRBV5-1 and TRBJ1-2; 7 nucleotides agree with TRBD1. Germline CDR1 is SGHRS and CDR2 is YFSETQ. The CDR3 spans 14 residues. The J segment lost 4 bases and the V segment lost 4 bases, leaving 7 bases of the junction unmatched. The CDR3 protein is CASSIGTAFYGYTF. CDR3 bases read: TGCGCCAGCAGCATCGGGACAGCCTTCTATGGC.

Comment on this clone: The read ends 3 residues shy of where the CDR3 ends; the end is completed using the germline J gene. V is TRBV7-3 and J is TRBJ1-2; perhaps TRBD1 as D (6 bases). V was pared by 7 bases and J by 4 bases, with 16 bases between. Germline V gives CDR1 SGHTA, CDR2 FQGTGA. There are 14 residues in the CDR3. The CDR3 loop reads CASTPSPDSYGYTF. The sequenced part of the CDR3 DNA is TGTGCCAGCACCCCATCCCCGGACAGCTATGGC.

On this clone itself: The read halts 3 residues ahead of the CDR3 end, with the missing end drawn from the germline J gene. The chain employs TRBV10-3 and TRBJ2-2; TRBD1 agrees at 9 bases. Germline V lookup: CDR1 ENHRY, CDR2 SYGVKD. The CDR3 is 14 residues long. The CDR3 region is CAISGGTGNEKLFF. CDR3 DNA, as far as it was read: TGTGCCATCAGTGGAGGGACAGGGAATGAAAAG.

In the case of this clone: The CDR3 extends 3 residues past the end of the read, so its final part is completed from the germline J gene. This chain joins TRBV9 and TRBJ1-2; D uncertain. This CDR3 is built from 15 residues. From germline, CDR1 is SGDLS and CDR2 YYNGEE. The CDR3 DNA, read in part, is TGTGCCAGCAGCGTAGGAGCGGGAGTTCGGGAGACC. This gives the protein CASSVGAGVRET. The full CDR3 reads CASSVGAGVRETYTF.

The CDR3 protein is CASSFSGGRLGYTF. The sequenced part of the CDR3 DNA is TGTGCCAGCAGCTTTTCGGGGGGTCGGCTTGGC. The genes are TRBV5-4 and TRBJ1-2, with D possibly matching TRBD1 (5 bases). The CDR3 end is not reached by the read, which stops 3 residues before it; the germline J gene fills it in. The germline V and J ends were trimmed by 2 bases and 7 bases, with 15 bases remaining between them. CDR1 SGHNT and CDR2 YYREEE come from the germline V gene (reference sequence). This CDR3 is 14 amino acids long.

Regarding this clone: Coverage ceases 3 residues before the CDR3 finishes, and the germline J gene fills in the end. This rearrangement joins TRBV6-2 or TRBV6-3 to TRBJ1-5; possibly TRBD1 for D (5 bases). Germline CDR1 is MNHEY and CDR2 is SVGEGT. The CDR3 length is 13 residues. The ends were cut back, 8 bases at V and 1 base at J, with 9 bases in the middle. CDR3 DNA (partial): TGTGCCAGCCGGGGGTTAAGCAATCAGCCC. As protein: CASRGLSNQP. The full-length CDR3 reads as CASRGLSNQPQHF.

As concerns this clone: The read ends 3 residues shy of where the CDR3 ends; the end is completed using the germline J gene. The V gene is TRBV7-3, the J gene TRBJ2-3; D possibly corresponds to TRBD2 (6 bases). Between the trimmed V and J ends, which lost 3 bases and 0 bases, there was a span of 10 bases. This CDR3 has 15 amino acids. CDR1 is SGHTA and CDR2 is FQGTGA in the germline V gene. The covered CDR3 bases are TGTGCCAGCAGCTTTAGCGGAACAAGCACAGATACG. Its translation is CASSFSGTSTDT. The whole CDR3 sequence is CASSFSGTSTDTQYF.

Regarding this clone: The read gets to within 3 residues of the CDR3 end, and the germline J gene fills in the rest. The V and J genes are TRBV19 and TRBJ1-5, with D perhaps matching TRBD1 (5 bases). CDR1 and CDR2 (germline): LNHDA, SQIVND (reference sequence). The V end lost 3 bases, the J end lost 4 bases, and 13 bases lay between the germline ends. The CDR3 has 15 amino acids. The CDR3 region is CASSMGFGGNQPQHF. The DNA read from the CDR3 is TGTGCCAGTAGTATGGGATTCGGGGGTAATCAGCCC.

Regarding this clone: The read gets to within 3 residues of the CDR3 end, and the germline J gene fills in the rest. The chain is built from TRBV12-3 or TRBV12-4 and TRBJ2-7; D remains unclear. The V end lost 4 bases, the J end lost 3 bases, and 4 bases lay between the germline ends. The CDR3 runs to 11 residues. Incomplete CDR3 DNA: TGTGCCAGCAGTTCTTTCTACGAG. This sequence encodes CASSSFYE. The full CDR3 protein reads CASSSFYEQYF.

As concerns this clone: The read ends 3 residues early relative to the CDR3; the germline J gene fills the gap. This chain links TRBV2 with TRBJ2-1; D is perhaps TRBD1 (5 bases). This CDR3 region has 15 residues. CDR1 and CDR2 (germline): SNHLY, FYNNEI. Deletions cut 1 base from V and 7 bases from J, with 14 bases between. CDR3 sequence: CASSEEGSSGNEQFF. The sequenced part of the CDR3 DNA is TGTGCCAGCAGTGAAGAGGGGTCAAGTGGGAATGAG. Complete variable domain (other parts from reference TRBV2 and TRBJ2-1): EPEVTQTPSHQVTQMGQEVILRCVPISNHLYFYWYRQILGQKVEFLVSFYNNEISEKSEIFDDQFSVERPDGSNFTLKIRSTKLEDSAMYFCASSEEGSSGNEQFFGPGTRLTVL.

Turning to this clone: Coverage ceases 3 residues before the CDR3 finishes, and the germline J gene fills in the end. The chain employs TRBV5-4 and TRBJ1-2, with D possibly being TRBD1 (5 bases). Trimming took 5 bases from V and 2 from J, leaving 10 bases between them. In germline, CDR1 is SGHNT, CDR2 YYREEE (reference sequence). The CDR3 length is 13 residues. The CDR3 loop is CASRGLRNYGYTF. Incomplete CDR3 DNA: TGTGCCAGCAGGGGACTTCGGAACTATGGC.

Comment on this clone: The observed sequence ends 3 residues before the CDR3 terminus, with the missing tail filled in from the germline J gene. V usage is TRBV5-6 and J usage is TRBJ2-5; 7 bases agree with TRBD2. The CDR3 contains 15 residues. Germline CDR1 is SGHDT and CDR2 is YYEEEE. J lost 2 bases, V lost 2 bases, and 6 bases had no gene match. The sequenced part of the CDR3 DNA is TGTGCCAGCAGCTTTTTTTCGGGGGGTCAAGAGACC. It codes for CASSFFSGGQET. The entire CDR3 protein reads CASSFFSGGQETQYF.

A word on this clone: The DNA ends 3 residues before the CDR3 does, and the rest of the CDR3 is filled in from the germline J gene. This rearrangement joins TRBV19 to TRBJ2-3, with D possibly matching TRBD1 (8 bases). CDR3 size: 13 residues. Germline CDR1 and CDR2: LNHDA and SQIVND (reference sequence). The sequenced CDR3 bases are TGTGCCAGTAGTAACAGGGGGGGAGAGACG. It is translated as CASSNRGGET. The entire CDR3 reads CASSNRGGETQYF.

In the case of this clone: The CDR3 goes on 3 residues after the read ends, and that part is filled in from the germline J gene. The chain uses TRBV18 and TRBJ1-1, with D perhaps matching TRBD1 (6 bases). Looked up from germline, CDR1 is KGHSH and CDR2 is LQKENI. Trimming pared 5 bases from V and 5 bases from J, leaving 18 bases between. This CDR3 has 15 amino acids. The CDR3 region is CASSSEGGARTEAFF. Partial CDR3 DNA: TGTGCCAGCTCATCTGAGGGGGGGGCGCGTACTGAA.

As regards this clone: The read is 3 residues too short to cover the CDR3 end, so that end is filled in from the germline J gene. The chain couples TRBV20-1 to TRBJ2-7; 10 bases map to TRBD2. This CDR3 contains 14 residues. Germline V CDR1 and CDR2: DFQATT, SNEGSKA (reference sequence). V lost 6 bases to trimming and J lost 4 bases; unmatched junction nucleotides: 9. The part of the CDR3 DNA that was read is TGCAGTGCCCGCCCCCTAGCGGGGGAATACGAG. Amino acids: CSARPLAGEYE. The complete CDR3 reads CSARPLAGEYEQYF.

On this clone itself: The observed sequence ends 3 residues before the CDR3 terminus, with the missing tail filled in from the germline J gene. The chain employs TRBV5-1 and TRBJ2-1; 8 bases align to TRBD2. Germline V gene data show CDR1 as SGHRS and CDR2 as YFSETQ. This CDR3 region has 14 residues. The V and J ends lost 4 bases and 2 bases, in that order; junction bases with no gene match: 2. The CDR3 DNA, read in part, is TGCGCCAGCAGCCCGGGACTAGCCTACAATGAG. The encoded protein is CASSPGLAYNE. The whole CDR3 protein is CASSPGLAYNEQFF.